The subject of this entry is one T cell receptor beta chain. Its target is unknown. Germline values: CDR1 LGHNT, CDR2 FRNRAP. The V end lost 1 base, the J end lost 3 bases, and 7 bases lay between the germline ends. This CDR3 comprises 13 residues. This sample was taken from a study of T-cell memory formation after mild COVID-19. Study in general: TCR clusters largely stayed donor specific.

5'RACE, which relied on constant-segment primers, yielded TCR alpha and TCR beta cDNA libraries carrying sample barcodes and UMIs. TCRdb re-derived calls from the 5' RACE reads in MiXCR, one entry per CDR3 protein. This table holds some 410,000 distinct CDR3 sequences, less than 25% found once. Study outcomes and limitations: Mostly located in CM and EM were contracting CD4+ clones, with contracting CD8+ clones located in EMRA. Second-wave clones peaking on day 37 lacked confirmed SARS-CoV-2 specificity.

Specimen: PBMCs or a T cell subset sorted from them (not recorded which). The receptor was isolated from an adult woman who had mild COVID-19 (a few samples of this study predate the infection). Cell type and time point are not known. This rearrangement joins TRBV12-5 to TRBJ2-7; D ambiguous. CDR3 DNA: TGTGCTAGTGGTTTGGACACGAACTACGAGCAGTACTTC. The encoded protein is CASGLDTNYEQYF. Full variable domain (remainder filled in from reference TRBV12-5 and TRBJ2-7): DARVTQTPRHKVTEMGQEVTMRCQPILGHNTVFWYRQTMMQGLELLAYFRNRAPLDDSGMPKDRFSAEMPDATLATLKIQPSEPRDSAVYFCASGLDTNYEQYFGPGTRLTVT.